This T cell receptor (beta chain) emerged from a study of cytomegalovirus exposure and HLA in healthy donors. General study findings and limits: In a later analysis, TCR beta V- and J-gene trimming was associated with a missense DCLRE1C variant. Among donors in an Asian-associated ancestry cluster, a later analysis reportedly found fewer N-insertions than the roughly 680-donor mean. The only immune exposure information that was available was CMV serostatus.

The germline gives CDR1 KGHSH, CDR2 LQKENI. The CDR3 loop spans 15 amino acids. V lost 0 bases, J lost 1 base, and 9 bases lay in between. This clone appeared once. Antigen: not known. Primers: 60 Vbeta forward and 13 Jbeta reverse. The repertoire was sequenced with immunoSEQ multiplex PCR; TCRdb's copy has only in-frame clones and lacks some. Of some 100,000 clones listed, around 82% are singletons. The clonotype was recovered from a woman aged 45-65 years in good health and CMV-seropositive. The sequenced sample consisted of PBMCs. This sequence joins TRBV18 and TRBJ1-1, with D tentatively TRBD1 (5 bases). The CDR3: CASSPPAGQNTEAFF. The CDR3 DNA follows: TGTGCCAGCTCACCACCGGCAGGGCAGAACACTGAAGCTTTCTTT.